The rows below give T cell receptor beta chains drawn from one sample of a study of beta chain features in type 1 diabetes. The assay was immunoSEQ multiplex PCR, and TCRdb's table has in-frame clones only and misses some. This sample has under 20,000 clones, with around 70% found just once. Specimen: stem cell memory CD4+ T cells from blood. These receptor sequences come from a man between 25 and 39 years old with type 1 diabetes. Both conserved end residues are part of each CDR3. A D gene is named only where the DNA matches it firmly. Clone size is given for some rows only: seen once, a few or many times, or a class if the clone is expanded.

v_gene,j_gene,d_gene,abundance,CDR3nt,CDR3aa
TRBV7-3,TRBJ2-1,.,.,TGTGCCAGCAGCCCGGACAGTTACAATGAGCAGTTCTTC,CASSPDSYNEQFF
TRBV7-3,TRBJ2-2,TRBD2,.,TGTGCCAGCAGCTTAAACCAGGGAGGGACCGGGGAGCTGTTTTTT,CASSLNQGGTGELFF
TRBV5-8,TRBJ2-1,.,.,TGTGCCAGCATGAAGCGGACCCTGCTCAATGAGCAGTTCTTC,CASMKRTLLNEQFF
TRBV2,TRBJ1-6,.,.,TGTGCCAGCAGTGTTAGGCCAGGGGATAATTCACCCCTCCACTTT,CASSVRPGDNSPLHF
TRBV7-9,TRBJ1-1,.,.,TGTGCCAGCAGCCTGAACATGATAAACACTGAAGCTTTCTTT,CASSLNMINTEAFF
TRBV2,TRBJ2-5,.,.,TGTGCCAGCGCCTATGACGGGGCCCAGTACTTC,CASAYDGAQYF
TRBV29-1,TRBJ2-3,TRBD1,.,TGCAGCGTTGAGGGGGGACAGGGAGCAAATACGCAGTATTTT,CSVEGGQGANTQYF
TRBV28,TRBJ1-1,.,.,TGTGCCAGCATCGGTCGAATCGGGGGGGCTTTCTTT,CASIGRIGGAFF
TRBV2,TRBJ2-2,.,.,TGTGCCAGCAGGAAGGGGGACGCTTCCACCGGGGAGCTGTTTTTT,CASRKGDASTGELFF
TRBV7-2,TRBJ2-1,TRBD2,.,TGTGCCAGCAGCTTAACTAGCGGGGGGGCCAATGAGCAGTTCTTC,CASSLTSGGANEQFF
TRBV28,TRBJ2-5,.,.,TGTGCCAGCAGTTCCCCTGATCGGCGAGGGGAGACCCAGTACTTC,CASSSPDRRGETQYF
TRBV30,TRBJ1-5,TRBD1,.,TGTGCCTGGAGCAGACAGGGTCGAGAGCCCCAGCATTTT,CAWSRQGREPQHF
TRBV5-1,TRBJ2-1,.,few,TGCGCCAGCAGCTTCCCTACCTCCTACAATGAGCAGTTCTTC,CASSFPTSYNEQFF
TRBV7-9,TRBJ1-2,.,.,TGTGCCAGCAGCTTAGTGTTAACACATGGCTACACCTTC,CASSLVLTHGYTF